Sequencing of this T cell receptor beta chain was carried out in a study of cytomegalovirus exposure and HLA in healthy donors. Notes on the study in general: The study designated 150 or so TCR beta chains cytomegalovirus-associated.

Of note for this clone: As yet, its antigen is unknown.

Primers included in the PCR were 60 Vbeta and 13 Jbeta primers. Produced via immunoSEQ multiplex PCR; TCRdb's table is partial and in-frame only. The sample has about 54,000 clones. Sequenced input: PBMCs. The source of this sequence is a woman between 40 and 55 years old in good health and CMV-seronegative.

The CDR3 reads CASSLGQAAYEQYF. The CDR3 DNA sequence: TGTGCCAGCAGTCTCGGACAGGCAGCCTACGAGCAGTACTTC. The chain joins TRBV28 to TRBJ2-7; the match to TRBD1 covers 7 bases. Germline V lookup: CDR1 MDHEN, CDR2 SYDVKM. With 5 bases clipped from V and 2 bases from J, the junction kept 6 bases outside the gene matches. The CDR3 has 14 residues. The full variable domain, rest sourced from reference TRBV28 and TRBJ2-7, is DVKVTQSSRYLVKRTGEKVFLECVQDMDHENMFWYRQDPGLGLRLIYFSYDVKMKEKGDIPEGYSVSREKKERFSLILESASTNQTSMYLCASSLGQAAYEQYFGPGTRLTVT.